This T cell receptor beta chain was identified during a study of blood T cell repertoires in COVID-19. The wider study: T cells, B-cell-depleted T cells, or PBMCs supplied cDNA or gDNA.

Losses at the gene ends were 6 bases for V and 2 bases for J; bases not matched to a gene: 4. This CDR3 contains 13 residues. Germline values: CDR1 MNHEY, CDR2 SMNVEV (reference sequence). Measured with immunoSEQ multiplex PCR; TCRdb has only the in-frame clones, and not every one. The top ten clones hold 0.47% of a sample with 100,000 or so clones, 88% of them seen once. The receptor was isolated from a man in his fifties or sixties with acute or convalescent COVID-19. The chain joins TRBV27 to TRBJ2-7, with 7 bases matching TRBD2. Sequencing was done on a sample of peripheral blood. Here the CDR3 reads CASRLRGAYEQYF. CDR3 nucleotides: TGTGCCAGCAGGCTACGGGGGGCCTACGAGCAGTACTTC.